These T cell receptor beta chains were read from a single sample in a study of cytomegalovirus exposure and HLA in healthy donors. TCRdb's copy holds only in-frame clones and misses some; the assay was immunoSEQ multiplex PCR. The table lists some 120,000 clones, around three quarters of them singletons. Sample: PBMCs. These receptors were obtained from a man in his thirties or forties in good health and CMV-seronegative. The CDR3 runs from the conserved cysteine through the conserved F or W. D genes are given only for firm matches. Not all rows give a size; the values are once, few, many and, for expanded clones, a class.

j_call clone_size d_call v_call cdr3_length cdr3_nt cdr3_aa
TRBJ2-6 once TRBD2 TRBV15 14 TGTGCCACAGCCCGGGGGGCTGGGGCCAACGTCCTGACTTTC CATARGAGANVLTF
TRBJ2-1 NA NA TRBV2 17 TGTGCCAGCAATCGCCCCTCAGGGGGGAGACTAGCGCAGGAGCAGTTCTTC CASNRPSGGRLAQEQFF
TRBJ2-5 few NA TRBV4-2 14 TGTGCCAGCAGCCACGGCGGGGACCAAGAGACCCAGTACTTC CASSHGGDQETQYF
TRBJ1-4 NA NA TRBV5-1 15 TGCGCCAGCAGCTGGGGGGGGGCAACTAATGAAAAACTGTTTTTT CASSWGGATNEKLFF
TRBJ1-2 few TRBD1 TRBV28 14 TGTGCCAGCAGTCTTGGGACAGGGATTAGCGGCTACACCTTC CASSLGTGISGYTF
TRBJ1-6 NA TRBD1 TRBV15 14 TGTGCCACCAGCAGGACAGGGGAAAATTCACCCCTCCACTTT CATSRTGENSPLHF
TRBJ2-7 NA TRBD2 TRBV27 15 TGTGCCAGCATTTCTAGCGGGAGGGGGACCTACGAGCAGTACTTC CASISSGRGTYEQYF
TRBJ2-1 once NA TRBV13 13 TGTGCCAGCAGCTTAGGCATGCGCAATGAGCAGTTCTTC CASSLGMRNEQFF
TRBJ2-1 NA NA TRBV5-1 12 TGCGCCAGCAGGTTGAGGAGAGATGAGCAGTTCTTC CASRLRRDEQFF
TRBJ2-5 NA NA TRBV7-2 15 TGTGCCAGCAGCACAACTCCCTCTAGTTTGGAGACCCAGTACTTC CASSTTPSSLETQYF
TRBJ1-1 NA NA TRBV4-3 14 TGCGCCAGCAGCCATTCCGGGGGGGCCACTGAAGCTTTCTTT CASSHSGGATEAFF
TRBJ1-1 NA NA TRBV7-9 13 TGTGCCAGCAGCTTAGGGCATTACACTGAAGCTTTCTTT CASSLGHYTEAFF
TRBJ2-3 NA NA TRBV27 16 TGTGCCAGCAACCCCCGGTGGGGAGGAAGCACAGATACGCAGTATTTT CASNPRWGGSTDTQYF
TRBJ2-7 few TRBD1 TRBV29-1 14 TGCAGCGTCCCCACAGGGGGCCTCTCCTACGAGCAGTACTTC CSVPTGGLSYEQYF
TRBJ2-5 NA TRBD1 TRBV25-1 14 TGTGCCAGCAGTTTCGGGACAGGGATGGAGACCCAGTACTTC CASSFGTGMETQYF
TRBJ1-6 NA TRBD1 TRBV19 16 TGTGCCAGTAGTTCCCACAGGGGGTATCTTCCTTCACCCCTCCACTTT CASSSHRGYLPSPLHF
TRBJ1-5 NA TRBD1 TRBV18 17 TGTGCCAGCTCACGGCACCCTCCGGGACAGGGGTATCAGCCCCAGCATTTT CASSRHPPGQGYQPQHF
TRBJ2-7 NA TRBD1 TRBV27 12 TGTGCCAGCAGTTTTACAGGGGCCGAGCAGTACTTC CASSFTGAEQYF
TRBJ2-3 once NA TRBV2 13 TGTGCCAGCAGTGAAGTCACATCCGATACGCAGTATTTT CASSEVTSDTQYF
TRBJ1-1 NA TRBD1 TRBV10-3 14 TGTGCCTCCGCAGGGGGCCCCATGAACACTGAAGCTTTCTTT CASAGGPMNTEAFF
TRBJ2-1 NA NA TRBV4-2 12 TGTGCCAGCAGCCAAGATTATAATGAGCAGTTCTTC CASSQDYNEQFF
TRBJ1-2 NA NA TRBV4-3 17 TGCGCCAGCAGCCAACACATCTGGGGGGAGAAGGTCGAGGGCTACACCTTC CASSQHIWGEKVEGYTF
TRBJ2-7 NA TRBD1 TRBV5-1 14 TGCGCCAGCAGCCACGGGACAGGGCTCTACGAGCAGTACTTC CASSHGTGLYEQYF
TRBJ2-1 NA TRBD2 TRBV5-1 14 TGCGCCAGCAGGGGACTAGCGGGGCTAAATGAGCAGTTCTTC CASRGLAGLNEQFF
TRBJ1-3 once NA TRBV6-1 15 TGTGCCAGCAGTGAAGATAAGGGAGCTGGAAACACCATATATTTT CASSEDKGAGNTIYF
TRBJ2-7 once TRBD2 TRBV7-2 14 TGTGCCAGCAGCTTAGGTCGGGGGGGCCTCGAGCAGTACTTC CASSLGRGGLEQYF
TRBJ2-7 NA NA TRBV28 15 TGTGCCAGCAGTTTATTCACAACCCGGGACTACGAGCAGTACTTC CASSLFTTRDYEQYF
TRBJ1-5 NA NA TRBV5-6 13 TGTGCCAGCAGCTCGCTAGGGGCCCAGCCCCAGCATTTT CASSSLGAQPQHF
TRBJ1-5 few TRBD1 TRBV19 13 TGTGCCAGTAGTTGGACAGGGGATCAGCCCCAGCATTTT CASSWTGDQPQHF
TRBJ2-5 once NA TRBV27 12 TGTGCCAGCAGGCGAACAGGAGAGACCCAGTACTTC CASRRTGETQYF
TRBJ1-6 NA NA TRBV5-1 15 TGCGCCAGCAGCTTGGCGGGGGGCTACGGTTCACCCCTCCACTTT CASSLAGGYGSPLHF
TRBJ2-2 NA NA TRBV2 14 TGTGCCAGCACTCTAGCCAGGAACACCGGGGAGCTGTTTTTT CASTLARNTGELFF
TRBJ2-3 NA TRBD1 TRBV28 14 TGTGCCAGCAGTCCTGGACAGGGTCCCGATACGCAGTATTTT CASSPGQGPDTQYF
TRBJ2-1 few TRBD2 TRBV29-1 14 TGCAGCGTTGAGCGGACTAGCGGAAACAATGAGCAGTTCTTC CSVERTSGNNEQFF